One sample yielded the 14 T cell receptor beta chains listed below, sequenced in a study of blood T cells in healthy people across ages. Primers used in a second PCR of roughly 6 to 11 cycles were a sample-barcoded 5' primer and a J-beta primer mix. TCRdb reprocessed the 5' RACE reads with MiXCR, giving one entry per CDR3 protein. Of around 650,000 distinct CDR3 sequences in the sample, around 43% are singletons; the top ten hold approximately 29%. The sequencing input was blood. The receptors shown here come from a man older than 75 in good health.

To note about this clonotype: Sequence at one end of the junction differs from germline and may be a read error. This chain connects TRBV4-2 to TRBJ1-2, with no clear D. Germline assignment: CDR1 LGHNA and CDR2 YNFKEQ. The CDR3 has 13 amino acids. Here the CDR3 DNA reads TGTGTCAGCAGCCAAGTTTCGGTCTATGGCTACACCTTC. Translating it yields CVSSQVSVYGYTF.

The gene calls are TRBV24-1 and TRBJ2-3; D may be TRBD1 or TRBD2 (5 bases each). The germline V gene encodes CDR1 KGHDR and CDR2 SFDVKD. Trimming shortened V by 12 bases and J by 6 bases, and 12 bases separated the two germline ends. The CDR3 is made up of 11 amino acids. CDR3 sequence (DNA): TGTGCCTCGGGGCCCCTTGATACGCAGTATTTT. Translated: CASGPLDTQYF.

In its sample, this clonotype was seen many times. This may arise from a read error, as a much more abundant clone is one base away. In DNA, the CDR3 is TGCAGTGCTAGCCCTGTGTCGGGGTACACAGATACGCAGTATTTT. Translating it yields CSASPVSGYTDTQYF. The genes are TRBV20-1 and TRBJ2-3, with D perhaps matching TRBD2 (5 bases). The CDR3 length is 15 residues. V was trimmed by 3 bases and J by 2 bases, leaving 15 bases between them. Germline-derived CDR1 and CDR2 are DFQATT and SNEGSKA (reference sequence).

With regard to this clonotype: Just one base apart from a much larger clone, this may be a read error. The V and J genes are TRBV29-1 and TRBJ2-5, with D uncertain. Germline-derived CDR1 and CDR2 are SQVTM and ANQGSEA. Trimming pared 7 bases from V and 1 base from J, leaving 16 bases between. The CDR3 loop spans 14 amino acids. DNA of the CDR3: TGCAGCGCCCACGGAACTGCTAGCCAAGAGACCCAGTACTTC. This codes for CSAHGTASQETQYF.

As regards this clonotype: A much larger clone lies a single base off, so this may be a read error. The CDR3 DNA reads TGCAGCGTTGGCGGCAGGGGCCACGAGCAGTACTTC. Amino acid sequence: CSVGGRGHEQYF. The chain has TRBV29-1 and TRBJ2-7, with D possibly matching TRBD1 (6 bases). CDR3 size: 12 residues. Germline loops: CDR1 SQVTM, CDR2 ANQGSEA. Trimming cost V 4 bases and J 5 bases, with 12 bases left between them.

The table lists this clonotype with a few counts. J is TRBJ2-4 and V is TRBV6-2 or TRBV6-3; possibly TRBD2 for D (5 bases). V was clipped by 2 bases and J by 13 bases, with 15 bases between them. The CDR3 consists of 13 residues. Germline V lookup: CDR1 MNHEY, CDR2 SVGEGT. CDR3 in amino acids: CASSYDTGDWQYF. The CDR3, as DNA: TGTGCCAGCAGTTACGATACCGGGGATTGGCAGTACTTC.

The J gene is TRBJ2-3, the V gene TRBV12-3 or TRBV12-4; 9 bases agree with TRBD2. This CDR3 is built from 18 residues. V was pared by 1 base and J by 2 bases, with 10 bases of the junction left unmatched. The CDR3 is CASSLDLSAGGHTDTQYF. The CDR3, as DNA: TGTGCCAGCAGTTTAGACCTCTCTGCGGGAGGGCACACAGATACGCAGTATTTT.

This clonotype occurred many times. For the CDR3, the DNA is TGCGCCAGCAGCAGGACAGGGAGCTCCTACGAGCAGTACTTC. Protein: CASSRTGSSYEQYF. This chain uses TRBV4-3 with TRBJ2-7, with 8 nucleotides matching TRBD1. CDR1 is LGHNA and CDR2 is YSLEER in the germline V gene. CDR3 length: 14 amino acids. The trim removed 5 bases at V and 0 bases at J, leaving 3 bases unmatched.

The chain combines TRBV6-4 with TRBJ2-5; 8 positions agree with TRBD1. Per germline, CDR1 MRHNA and CDR2 SNTAGT. The CDR3 runs to 14 residues. The ends lost 6 bases at V and 11 bases at J; junction bases unmatched: 14. The CDR3 loop reads CASRKDRVDGKQYF. In DNA form, the CDR3 reads TGTGCCAGCAGGAAGGACAGGGTGGACGGTAAGCAGTACTTC.

This clonotype was counted between two and nine times. The chain has TRBV20-1 and TRBJ1-5; 8 bases align to TRBD1. Per the germline V gene, CDR1 is DFQATT and CDR2 is SNEGSKA (reference sequence). The V and J ends lost 2 bases and 4 bases, in that order; junction bases with no gene match: 7. The CDR3 contains 15 residues. The CDR3 DNA follows: TGCAGTGCTAGAAAGACAGGGGTCGAAAATCAGCCCCAGCATTTT. It is translated as CSARKTGVENQPQHF.

This clonotype appeared a few times. The chain joins TRBV7-9 to TRBJ2-1; D not certain. The CDR3 length is 16 residues. The germline gives CDR1 SEHNR, CDR2 FQNEAQ (reference sequence). Trimming removed 4 bases at V and 4 bases at J, with 17 bases between. The CDR3 sequence is CASSSPPLVLYNEQFF. The CDR3 DNA follows: TGTGCCAGCAGCTCTCCTCCTTTAGTTCTATACAATGAGCAGTTCTTC. Combining the CDR3 with reference TRBV7-9 and TRBJ2-1 gives the whole variable domain DTGVSQNPRHKITKRGQNVTFRCDPISEHNRLYWYRQTLGQGPEFLTYFQNEAQLEKSRLLSDRFSAERPKGSFSTLEIQRTEQGDSAMYLCASSSPPLVLYNEQFFGPGTRLTVL.

The V call is TRBV4-2, the J call TRBJ2-5; D might be TRBD1 (5 bases). V was shortened by 8 bases and J by 5 bases, with 15 bases between the two germline ends. This CDR3 region has 13 residues. Germline values: CDR1 LGHNA, CDR2 YNFKEQ. CDR3 DNA: TGTGCCAGCGGCCTCCAGGGCCAGGAGACCCAGTACTTC. As protein: CASGLQGQETQYF.

As regards this clonotype: This may be a read error: a much more frequent sequence differs by one nucleotide. The V gene is TRBV27, the J gene TRBJ2-5; D is possibly TRBD1 or TRBD2 (7 bases each). The V end was cut by 8 bases, the J end by 11 bases, with 39 bases between. Germline V gene lookup returns CDR1 MNHEY and CDR2 SMNVEV (reference sequence). The CDR3 is made up of 19 amino acids. CDR3 residues: CASAPEIGGGGRPYNEQYF. The CDR3 nucleotides read TGTGCCAGCGCTCCCGAGATAGGGGGCGGCGGGAGACCCTACAATGAGCAGTACTTC.

This sequence joins TRBV5-1 and TRBJ1-1; no reliable D call. V was trimmed by 2 bases and J by 0 bases, leaving 8 bases between them. CDR3 length equals 14 residues. CDR1 and CDR2 from the germline V gene are SGHRS and YFSETQ. The CDR3 loop is CASSFRTLNTEAFF. DNA for the CDR3: TGCGCCAGCAGCTTTCGGACGCTGAACACTGAAGCTTTCTTT.